This is a list of T cell receptor beta chains from one sample in a study of cytomegalovirus exposure and HLA in healthy donors. Generated by immunoSEQ multiplex PCR, the TCRdb table keeps only in-frame clones and is missing some. Of 100,000 or so clones in the sample, about 80% were seen once. The sample was PBMCs. These receptors all stem from a human donor in good health. CDR3s include the opening cysteine and the closing phenylalanine or tryptophan. D genes are given only for firm matches. Size is stated for part of the rows, as once, few or many counts, or as a class when the clone is expanded.

clone_size d_call j_call v_call cdr3_aa cdr3_nt
NA NA TRBJ1-1 TRBV15 CATSRDLGKAFF TGTGCCACCAGCAGAGACCTCGGGAAAGCTTTCTTT
once NA TRBJ1-2 TRBV6-5 CASSPLDKVGGYTF NA
NA TRBD2 TRBJ2-3 TRBV7-3 CASSLLGGRAPDTQYF TGTGCCAGCAGCTTATTGGGCGGGAGGGCCCCAGATACGCAGTATTTT
few NA TRBJ1-2 TRBV27 CASSLRPEGYGYTF TGTGCCAGCAGTTTAAGACCTGAGGGATATGGCTACACCTTC
NA NA TRBJ2-5 TRBV19 CASSPRQQPETQYF TGTGCCAGTAGTCCCAGACAGCAACCAGAGACCCAGTACTTC
once NA TRBJ2-3 TRBV21-1 CASSKGGDTQYF TGTGCCAGCAGCAAAGGAGGGGATACGCAGTATTTT
NA TRBD1 TRBJ2-2 TRBV7-2 CASSLDRVVGELFF TGTGCCAGCAGCTTGGACAGGGTGGTCGGGGAGCTGTTTTTT
NA NA TRBJ2-3 TRBV27 CASSRTNLLADTQYF TGTGCCAGCAGCCGGACTAATCTTTTGGCAGATACGCAGTATTTT
NA TRBD1 TRBJ2-2 TRBV6-5 CASRDRVNTGELFF TGTGCCAGTAGGGACAGGGTGAACACCGGGGAGCTGTTTTTT
NA TRBD1 TRBJ2-4 TRBV7-2 CASSQTGGAGFAKNIQYF TGTGCCAGCAGCCAGACAGGGGGCGCGGGATTTGCCAAAAACATTCAGTACTTC
NA TRBD2 TRBJ2-5 TRBV5-1 CASSFRTSGGSRPSQETQYF TGCGCCAGCAGCTTTAGGACTAGCGGAGGGTCTAGACCTTCCCAAGAGACCCAGTACTTC
once NA TRBJ1-1 TRBV19 CASSPGTGGTEAFF TGTGCCAGTAGTCCCGGGACCGGGGGCACTGAAGCTTTCTTT
few NA TRBJ1-1 TRBV6-6 CASRRGRSNTEAFF TGTGCCAGCAGAAGGGGGAGATCCAACACTGAAGCTTTCTTT
NA NA TRBJ2-5 TRBV20-1 CSARDRETQYF TGCAGTGCTAGAGATCGGGAGACCCAGTACTTC
NA NA TRBJ1-6 TRBV6-1 CASSVRPGVGLHF TGTGCCAGCAGTGTCCGGCCGGGGGTTGGCCTCCACTTT
NA TRBD2 TRBJ2-7 TRBV6-1 CASDAGLAGVGEQYF TGTGCCAGCGATGCGGGACTAGCGGGAGTGGGTGAGCAGTACTTC
NA TRBD2 TRBJ2-3 TRBV19 CASTISGGAESTQYF TGTGCCAGTACCATTAGCGGGGGGGCAGAGAGTACGCAGTATTTT
NA NA TRBJ2-7 TRBV7-2 CASSFLGEQYF TGTGCCAGCAGCTTTCTAGGCGAGCAGTACTTC
NA NA TRBJ1-2 TRBV7-9 CASSTTWGDYGYTF TGTGCCAGCAGCACAACCTGGGGGGACTATGGCTACACCTTC
NA NA TRBJ2-3 TRBV5-1 CASSPRGPDTQYF TGCGCCAGCAGCCCCCGAGGCCCAGATACGCAGTATTTT
NA TRBD1 TRBJ2-6 TRBV7-9 CASSFGGQGPTGANVLTF TGTGCCAGCAGCTTCGGGGGACAGGGCCCCACTGGGGCCAACGTCCTGACTTTC
NA TRBD1 TRBJ1-2 TRBV18 CASSPDRVVGYTF TGTGCCAGCTCACCGGACAGGGTGGTTGGCTACACCTTC
few NA TRBJ2-1 TRBV28 CASSGPISGNEQFF TGTGCCAGCAGCGGCCCTATTAGCGGCAATGAGCAGTTCTTC
NA TRBD1 TRBJ1-3 TRBV15 CATSRDRGQHSGNTIYF TGTGCCACCAGCAGAGATAGGGGACAGCACTCTGGAAACACCATATATTTT
NA TRBD1 TRBJ1-6 TRBV6-1 CASSPGGARSPLHF TGTGCCAGCAGTCCAGGGGGCGCGAGGTCACCCCTCCACTTT
NA TRBD1 TRBJ1-3 TRBV7-2 CASSLVGTGRGNTIYF TGTGCCAGCAGCTTAGTCGGGACAGGGCGTGGAAACACCATATATTTT
NA NA TRBJ2-5 TRBV7-7 CASSLGSRMPQETQYF TGTGCTAGCAGCTTAGGCTCTAGGATGCCTCAAGAGACCCAGTACTTC
NA TRBD1 TRBJ2-3 TRBV10-3 CAISEPGRGDTQYF TGTGCCATCAGTGAACCTGGCAGGGGGGATACGCAGTATTTT
NA NA TRBJ2-7 TRBV11-2 CASSLTHEQYF TGTGCCAGCAGCTTAACCCACGAGCAGTACTTC
NA NA TRBJ2-3 TRBV5-6 CASSLAQGIADTQYF TGTGCCAGCAGCTTGGCCCAGGGGATAGCAGATACGCAGTATTTT
NA TRBD1 TRBJ1-5 TRBV4-1 CASSRQGADQPQHF TGCGCCAGCAGCCGGCAGGGGGCTGATCAGCCCCAGCATTTT
NA NA TRBJ2-2 TRBV7-3 CASSLNSPTGELFF TGTGCCAGCAGCTTAAACTCCCCCACCGGGGAGCTGTTTTTT
NA TRBD1 TRBJ2-7 TRBV5-5 CASSLNRGSSYEQYF TGTGCCAGCAGCTTAAACAGGGGGTCGAGCTACGAGCAGTACTTC
NA NA TRBJ2-7 TRBV5-1 CASSLAGEQYF TGCGCCAGCAGCTTGGCGGGCGAGCAGTACTTC
NA NA TRBJ2-3 TRBV28 CASSLMGQGTDTQYF TGTGCCAGCAGTTTAATGGGTCAGGGCACAGATACGCAGTATTTT
NA NA TRBJ2-1 TRBV27 CASSSSWGDNEQFF TGTGCCAGCAGTTCCTCCTGGGGCGACAATGAGCAGTTCTTC
NA TRBD2 TRBJ2-7 TRBV7-6 CASSAQREFLSEQYF TGTGCCAGCAGCGCCCAGCGGGAGTTCTTGTCCGAGCAGTACTTC
NA TRBD2 TRBJ2-7 TRBV9 CASSVVAGGPAEQYF TGTGCCAGCAGCGTAGTGGCGGGAGGGCCGGCCGAGCAGTACTTC
NA NA TRBJ1-1 TRBV13 CASSRGRMNTEAFF TGTGCCAGCAGCCGCGGGCGGATGAACACTGAAGCTTTCTTT
NA NA TRBJ1-4 TRBV7-2 CASSPVIAEKLFF TGTGCCAGCAGCCCGGTAATAGCTGAAAAACTGTTTTTT
once TRBD1 TRBJ2-4 TRBV4-2 CASSQDLERQGRKNIQYF TGTGCCAGCAGCCAAGATCTTGAGCGACAGGGCCGTAAAAACATTCAGTACTTC
NA TRBD2 TRBJ2-7 TRBV7-2 CASSRNVAGVGAYEQYF TGTGCCAGCAGCCGCAACGTAGCGGGAGTCGGAGCCTACGAGCAGTACTTC
NA NA TRBJ2-2 TRBV5-6 CATGARGAGELFF TGTGCCACAGGGGCGAGAGGGGCCGGGGAGCTGTTTTTT
NA TRBD2 TRBJ2-7 TRBV11-3 CASSPGLAGVYEQYF TGTGCCAGCAGCCCGGGACTAGCGGGAGTGTACGAGCAGTACTTC
NA NA TRBJ2-2 TRBV19 CASSNTIGVPGELFF TGTGCCAGTTCCAACACCATCGGGGTTCCCGGGGAGCTGTTTTTT
few NA TRBJ1-4 TRBV5-1 CASSLTPGSANEKLFF TGCGCCAGCAGCTTGACGCCCGGGTCAGCTAATGAAAAACTGTTTTTT
NA NA TRBJ1-2 TRBV25-1 CASKDTIYGYTF TGTGCCAGCAAGGACACGATCTATGGCTACACCTTC
NA TRBD2 TRBJ2-5 TRBV7-3 CASSLAGGGETQYF TGTGCCAGCAGCTTAGCGGGCGGGGGGGAGACCCAGTACTTC
NA TRBD1 TRBJ1-1 TRBV9 CASSPRQGVNTEAFF TGTGCCAGCAGCCCCAGACAGGGCGTGAACACTGAAGCTTTCTTT
once NA TRBJ1-6 TRBV11-2 CASSLTGSSYNSPLHF TGTGCCAGCAGCTTGACGGGGAGCTCCTATAATTCACCCCTCCACTTT
NA NA TRBJ2-2 TRBV5-1 CASSLSNGELFF TGCGCCAGCAGCTTGTCTAACGGGGAGCTGTTTTTT
once NA TRBJ2-7 TRBV7-6 CASSAEVHYEQYF TGTGCCAGCAGCGCAGAGGTCCATTACGAGCAGTACTTC
NA NA TRBJ1-3 TRBV4-2 CASSQETGNSGNTIYF TGTGCCAGCAGCCAAGAAACCGGTAACTCTGGAAACACCATATATTTT
NA TRBD1 TRBJ2-7 TRBV7-9 CASSRRDRGSITQYF TGTGCCAGCAGTCGCCGGGACAGGGGTAGTATTACGCAGTACTTC